The 32 T cell receptor beta chains listed next were all sequenced from one sample in a study of shared clonotypes between healthy human individuals (TCRdb year 2020). Receptors were amplified or captured by the immunoSEQ multiplex PCR assay. In TCRdb, the immuneACCESS table is reduced to in-frame sequences with V and J assigned. These tables do not hold every clone; where another copy was compared, an unresolved V gene accounts for under half, and the others remain unexplained. This sample has some 660,000 clones in its table, and roughly 73% of those were observed once. In total, the top ten clones hold 1.5% to 2% of the sample. Sequencing input: memory CD4+ T cells sorted from blood. The sample's cell subset or site label, decoded: CD45RA-negative fraction. The receptors were sampled from a woman aged 25-40 years in good health.

This clone was seen more than once but under ten times. The chain employs TRBV6-5 and TRBJ2-7, with 14 bases matching TRBD2. V was pared by 6 bases and J by 7 bases, with 5 bases of the junction left unmatched. Germline V gene sequence: CDR1 MNHEY, CDR2 SVGAGI. This CDR3 region has 14 residues. Here the CDR3 DNA reads TGTGCCAGCAGGACTAGCGGGAGGGCCGAAGAGCAGTACTTC. Translating it yields CASRTSGRAEEQYF.

Ten or more counts support this clone. The sample has other DNA sequences that encode this CDR3 too. The gene calls are TRBV28 and TRBJ2-7; D not resolved. The CDR3 is 13 amino acids. Trimming left V 4 bases short and J 1 base short, with 8 bases between. From germline, CDR1 is MDHEN and CDR2 SYDVKM. CDR3 in DNA: TGTGCCAGCAGTTACTCTGCTTCCTACGAGCAGTACTTC. It encodes CASSYSASYEQYF.

Points on this clone: The sample contains more than one DNA sequence encoding this CDR3. This chain connects TRBV18 to TRBJ2-7; maybe TRBD1 (6 bases). V lost 6 bases and J 6 bases, leaving 12 bases between the germline ends. This CDR3 is built from 12 residues. Germline V gene sequence: CDR1 KGHSH, CDR2 LQKENI. CDR3 sequence (DNA): TGTGCCAGCTCGCCAGGACAGACCGAGCAGTACTTC. Residues: CASSPGQTEQYF.

This clone was seen repeatedly, ten times or more. The genes are TRBV10-2 and TRBJ2-7; 8 bases align to TRBD2. Germline V gives CDR1 WSHSY, CDR2 SAAADI. Trimming removed 3 bases from V and 3 bases from J; junction bases left unmatched: 4. The CDR3 covers 14 residues. CDR3 protein: CASSDHSGNYEQYF. CDR3 DNA: TGCGCCAGCAGTGACCATAGCGGGAACTACGAGCAGTACTTC.

The rearrangement links TRBV27 to TRBJ2-7; D remains unclear. CDR3 length: 15 amino acids. CDR1 MNHEY and CDR2 SMNVEV come from the germline V gene (reference sequence). Trimming cost V 4 bases and J 6 bases, with 19 bases left between them. The DNA for the CDR3 is TGTGCCAGCAGTTCAGGTCAAGGTAACCCCGGCGAGCAGTACTTC. It specifies CASSSGQGNPGEQYF.

V gene TRBV7-9 combines with J gene TRBJ2-7; no reliable D call. V was cut by 2 bases and J by 5 bases, with 13 bases left in between. Germline loops: CDR1 SEHNR, CDR2 FQNEAQ (reference sequence). This CDR3 is 14 amino acids long. CDR3 sequence (DNA): TGTGCCAGCAGCTTACAGTTACTGGACCACGAGCAGTACTTC. Amino acid sequence: CASSLQLLDHEQYF. The variable domain in full, completed from reference TRBV7-9 and TRBJ2-7, reads DTGVSQNPRHKITKRGQNVTFRCDPISEHNRLYWYRQTLGQGPEFLTYFQNEAQLEKSRLLSDRFSAERPKGSFSTLEIQRTEQGDSAMYLCASSLQLLDHEQYFGPGTRLTVT.

This clone has just one count. The identical CDR3 is also encoded by other nucleotide sequences in the sample. The genes are TRBV7-9 and TRBJ2-5; D is ambiguous. The V gene lost 7 bases and the J gene lost 5 bases, with 11 bases spanning the gap. This CDR3 contains 12 residues. Per the germline V gene, CDR1 is SEHNR and CDR2 is FQNEAQ (reference sequence). DNA for the CDR3: TGTGCCAGCAAAAGAGTAGGGGAGACCCAGTACTTC. Protein product: CASKRVGETQYF.

V and J are TRBV19 and TRBJ2-6; unclear D gene. With 5 bases removed from V and 1 base from J, the gap between germline ends came to 21 bases. Germline CDR1 and CDR2: LNHDA and SQIVND (reference sequence). This CDR3 region has 19 residues. CDR3 sequence: CASSPLGRLARSGANVLTF. The CDR3 nucleotides are TGTGCCAGTAGTCCCCTGGGAAGGCTGGCTAGGTCTGGGGCCAACGTCCTGACTTTC.

The genes are TRBV30 and TRBJ1-1; perhaps TRBD1 as D (5 bases). V lost 5 bases to trimming and J lost 2 bases, with 9 bases between them. The germline CDR1 and CDR2 sequences are GTSNPN and SVGIG (reference sequence). The CDR3 runs 12 residues. CDR3 DNA sequence: TGTGCCTGGGGACGGGGCAACACTGAAGCTTTCTTT. Translated, it gives CAWGRGNTEAFF.

DNA of the CDR3: TGTGCCAGCAGCTACAAGGATACGCAGTATTTT. Amino acid sequence: CASSYKDTQYF. The chain joins TRBV2 to TRBJ2-3, with D uncertain. This CDR3 is 11 amino acids long. V gave up 6 bases and J gave up 6 bases, with 7 bases separating them. Germline CDR1 reads SNHLY; CDR2 reads FYNNEI.

About this clone itself: The same CDR3 arises from other DNA sequences in this sample as well. The chain couples TRBV6-5 to TRBJ2-5; D not resolved. The CDR3 is 14 residues long. Trimming cost V 0 bases and J 3 bases, with 8 bases left between them. CDR1 MNHEY and CDR2 SVGAGI come from the germline V gene. The CDR3 DNA sequence: TGTGCCAGCAGTTACTCGGGCAGTAAAGAGACCCAGTACTTC. Translation gives CASSYSGSKETQYF.

The rearrangement joins TRBV29-1 to TRBJ2-7; perhaps TRBD1 as D (5 bases). Per germline, CDR1 SQVTM and CDR2 ANQGSEA. The CDR3 consists of 15 residues. The ends were cut back, 1 base at V and 3 bases at J, with 16 bases in the middle. Written as DNA, the CDR3 is TGCAGCGTTGAAGGGATGGGTGCAGGGAACTACGAGCAGTACTTC. It is translated as CSVEGMGAGNYEQYF.

The chain recombines TRBV19 with TRBJ2-7; tentative D call: TRBD2 (6 bases). The ends were cut back, 4 bases at V and 3 bases at J, with 19 bases in the middle. CDR1 and CDR2 (germline): LNHDA, SQIVND (reference sequence). This CDR3 region has 16 residues. The CDR3 sequence: CASSTGSGGRGYEQYF. In nucleotides, the CDR3 is TGTGCCAGTAGTACCGGGTCCGGAGGGAGAGGCTACGAGCAGTACTTC.

At least ten counts were recorded for this clone. The chain is built from TRBV5-1 and TRBJ2-3; 8 positions match TRBD2. The length of the CDR3 is 16 residues. CDR1 and CDR2 from the germline V gene are SGHRS and YFSETQ. Trimming cost V 4 bases and J 0 bases; bases outside gene matches: 7. The CDR3 nucleotides are TGCGCCAGCAGCGCCGGGGGGGCACCTAGCACAGATACGCAGTATTTT. Translating gives CASSAGGAPSTDTQYF.

This clone was picked up one time. The chain recombines TRBV19 with TRBJ1-5; TRBD1 matches 10 bases. Germline CDR1 LNHDA, CDR2 SQIVND (reference sequence). V trimming: 5 bases; J trimming: 6 bases; junction bases outside the gene matches: 7. The CDR3 has 15 amino acids. CDR3: CASSPLGTGVQPQHF. In DNA form, the CDR3 reads TGTGCCAGTAGTCCTTTAGGGACAGGGGTTCAGCCCCAGCATTTT.

This clone was observed once. The CDR3: CSGTSYEQYF. The CDR3 region has the DNA TGCAGTGGGACATCGTACGAGCAGTACTTC. This chain uses TRBV20-1 with TRBJ2-7; tentative D call: TRBD1 (5 bases). Trimming took off 7 bases at V and 4 bases at J, with 8 bases between the two ends. This CDR3 has 10 amino acids. CDR1 DFQATT and CDR2 SNEGSKA come from the germline V gene (reference sequence).

The chain joins TRBV5-1 to TRBJ1-4; 9 bases fit TRBD1. This CDR3 has 16 amino acids. Germline CDR1 and CDR2: SGHRS and YFSETQ. V was pared by 4 bases and J by 4 bases, with 8 bases of the junction left unmatched. The CDR3 loop is CASSPEGQGGNEKLFF. In DNA form, the CDR3 reads TGCGCCAGCAGCCCGGAGGGACAGGGCGGTAATGAAAAACTGTTTTTT. Full variable domain (rest looked up from reference TRBV5-1 and TRBJ1-4): KAGVTQTPRYLIKTRGQQVTLSCSPISGHRSVSWYQQTPGQGLQFLFEYFSETQRNKGNFPGRFSGRQFSNSRSEMNVSTLELGDSALYLCASSPEGQGGNEKLFFGSGTQLSVL.

The CDR3 region has the DNA TGTGCCAGCAGCTTGGCCCGTGACCGTCCAACTTTCTTT. Translation: CASSLARDRPTFF. This chain joins TRBV5-4 and TRBJ1-1; the D is unclear. Germline V gene sequence: CDR1 SGHNT, CDR2 YYREEE (reference sequence). CDR3 length equals 13 residues. Trimming took off 0 bases at V and 12 bases at J, with 15 bases between the two ends. Filled out from reference TRBV5-4 and TRBJ1-1, the complete variable domain reads ETGVTQSPTHLIKTRGQQVTLRCSSQSGHNTVSWYQQALGQGPQFIFQYYREEENGRGNFPPRFSGLQFPNYSSELNVNALELDDSALYLCASSLARDRPTFFGQGTRLTVV.

This clone was recorded a few times. The V gene is TRBV30, the J gene TRBJ1-2; D call uncertain. V was trimmed by 5 bases and J by 7 bases, leaving 8 bases between them. Germline CDR1 GTSNPN, CDR2 SVGIG (reference sequence). This CDR3 spans 10 amino acids. CDR3 sequence (DNA): TGTGCCTGGGGCAGGAGTGGCTACACCTTC. This sequence encodes CAWGRSGYTF.

This clone was seen only a few times. V and J are TRBV29-1 and TRBJ1-1, with D unclear. CDR3 length: 12 residues. Per the germline V gene, CDR1 is SQVTM and CDR2 is ANQGSEA. V shed 5 bases and J shed 2 bases, with 9 bases lying between them. The CDR3 region is CSVFSVNTEAFF. As DNA, the CDR3 is TGCAGCGTTTTCAGCGTCAACACTGAAGCTTTCTTT. The whole variable domain, remainder taken from reference TRBV29-1 and TRBJ1-1, is SAVISQKPSRDICQRGTSLTIQCQVDSQVTMMFWYRQQPGQSLTLIATANQGSEATYESGFVIDKFPISRPNLTFSTLTVSNMSPEDSSIYLCSVFSVNTEAFFGQGTRLTVV.

This clone was detected only a few times. CDR3 amino acids: CASSYDRGRLGYTF. Here the CDR3 DNA reads TGTGCCAGCAGCTACGACAGGGGGCGTTTGGGCTACACCTTC. The chain recombines TRBV13 with TRBJ1-2; 10 bases agree with TRBD1. Germline CDR1 PRHDT, CDR2 FYEKMQ (reference sequence). This CDR3 has 14 residues. V trimming: 4 bases; J trimming: 8 bases; junction bases outside the gene matches: 7.

This clone was observed a handful of times. The chain joins TRBV21-1 to TRBJ1-2. TRBV21-1 is given as a pseudogene. This CDR3 is 19 amino acids long. The DNA of the CDR3 is TGTGCCAGCAGCCAATGCCCACTTGGCAACAACAGGGAGGGCTATGGCTACACCTTC. It translates to CASSQCPLGNNREGYGYTF.

This chain connects TRBV28 to TRBJ2-1, with 9 positions matching TRBD2. This CDR3 contains 15 residues. The trim removed 2 bases at V and 7 bases at J, leaving 6 bases unmatched. The germline V gene has CDR1 MDHEN and CDR2 SYDVKM. The CDR3 region is CASSLRPLAGNEQFF. CDR3 nucleotides: TGTGCCAGCAGTTTAAGGCCACTAGCGGGTAATGAGCAGTTCTTC.

V gene TRBV7-8 combines with J gene TRBJ2-2; 14 bases are shared with TRBD2. This CDR3 is built from 16 residues. Germline V lookup: CDR1 SGHVS, CDR2 FQNEAQ. J lost 9 bases, V lost 5 bases, and 8 bases had no gene match. CDR3 in amino acids: CASSNRLAGGQWELFF. The CDR3 DNA is TGTGCCAGCAGCAACAGACTAGCGGGAGGGCAGTGGGAGCTGTTTTTT.

This chain links TRBV28 with TRBJ2-2; D unresolved. V was cut by 5 bases and J by 6 bases, with 13 bases left in between. The CDR3 sequence is 14 residues long. In germline, CDR1 is MDHEN, CDR2 SYDVKM. The CDR3 DNA reads as TGTGCCAGCAGTACTCACTACAACGCCGGGGAGCTGTTTTTT. Protein product: CASSTHYNAGELFF.

V usage is TRBV30 and J usage is TRBJ2-5, with D uncertain. CDR1 and CDR2 (germline): GTSNPN, SVGIG (reference sequence). V shed 0 bases and J shed 1 base, with 15 bases lying between them. This CDR3 is 16 amino acids long. The CDR3 loop is CAWSVFWVAGQETQYF. CDR3 nucleotides: TGTGCCTGGAGTGTATTTTGGGTGGCAGGCCAAGAGACCCAGTACTTC.

This chain connects TRBV7-9 to TRBJ2-3, with TRBD2 identical over 9 bases. J was trimmed by 5 bases and V by 1 base; bases with no gene match: 7. The CDR3 is 16 amino acids. Germline V gene data show CDR1 as SEHNR and CDR2 as FQNEAQ (reference sequence). The CDR3 DNA reads as TGTGCCAGCAGCTTAGGGACTAGCGCCTGGGGAGATACGCAGTATTTT. It codes for CASSLGTSAWGDTQYF.

The J gene is TRBJ1-2, the V gene TRBV15; 7 bases are a match to TRBD1. Looked up from germline, CDR1 is LNHNV and CDR2 is YYDKDF (reference sequence). V lost 0 bases and J lost 4; bases outside the gene matches: 2. The CDR3 has 14 amino acids. The CDR3 loop reads CATSRDAGGYGYTF. CDR3 DNA sequence: TGTGCCACCAGCAGAGACGCAGGGGGCTATGGCTACACCTTC.

This chain joins TRBV27 and TRBJ2-1, with 12 bases that match TRBD2. The CDR3 extends over 15 amino acids. CDR1 is MNHEY and CDR2 is SMNVEV in the germline V gene (reference sequence). Trimming cost V 5 bases and J 7 bases; bases outside gene matches: 6. CDR3 in DNA: TGTGCCAGCAGTACCCGACTAGCGGGAGCGAATGAGCAGTTCTTC. As protein: CASSTRLAGANEQFF.

This clone was seen just once. The genes are TRBV29-1 and TRBJ2-7; D may be TRBD2 (7 bases). The germline gives CDR1 SQVTM, CDR2 ANQGSEA. The CDR3 runs to 13 residues. V gave up 1 base and J gave up 3 bases, with 10 bases separating them. CDR3 region: CSVEGGGRYEQYF. CDR3 DNA: TGCAGCGTTGAAGGGGGGGGGCGCTACGAGCAGTACTTC.

Concerning this clone itself: The sample has other DNA sequences that encode this CDR3 too. The V call is TRBV7-2, the J call TRBJ2-1, with D possibly matching TRBD2 (5 bases). The CDR3 runs 15 residues. Germline V gene lookup returns CDR1 SGHTA and CDR2 FQGNSA. The ends were cut back, 5 bases at V and 1 base at J, with 12 bases in the middle. The CDR3 loop reads CASSLDPGSYNEQFF. In nucleotides, the CDR3 is TGTGCCAGCAGCCTAGATCCGGGGTCCTACAATGAGCAGTTCTTC.

This clone was detected only a few times. This chain joins TRBV11-3 and TRBJ1-1, with D hard to call. V was shortened by 5 bases and J by 4 bases, with 8 bases between the two germline ends. Germline lookup yields CDR1 SGHNT and CDR2 YENEEA. This CDR3 comprises 12 residues. CDR3 loop: CASSQGGTEAFF. The CDR3 nucleotides are TGTGCCAGCAGCCAAGGCGGCACTGAAGCTTTCTTT. Filled out from reference TRBV11-3 and TRBJ1-1, the complete variable domain reads EAGVVQSPRYKIIEKKQPVAFWCNPISGHNTLYWYLQNLGQGPELLIRYENEEAVDDSQLPKDRFSAERLKGVDSTLKIQPAELGDSAVYLCASSQGGTEAFFGQGTRLTVV.